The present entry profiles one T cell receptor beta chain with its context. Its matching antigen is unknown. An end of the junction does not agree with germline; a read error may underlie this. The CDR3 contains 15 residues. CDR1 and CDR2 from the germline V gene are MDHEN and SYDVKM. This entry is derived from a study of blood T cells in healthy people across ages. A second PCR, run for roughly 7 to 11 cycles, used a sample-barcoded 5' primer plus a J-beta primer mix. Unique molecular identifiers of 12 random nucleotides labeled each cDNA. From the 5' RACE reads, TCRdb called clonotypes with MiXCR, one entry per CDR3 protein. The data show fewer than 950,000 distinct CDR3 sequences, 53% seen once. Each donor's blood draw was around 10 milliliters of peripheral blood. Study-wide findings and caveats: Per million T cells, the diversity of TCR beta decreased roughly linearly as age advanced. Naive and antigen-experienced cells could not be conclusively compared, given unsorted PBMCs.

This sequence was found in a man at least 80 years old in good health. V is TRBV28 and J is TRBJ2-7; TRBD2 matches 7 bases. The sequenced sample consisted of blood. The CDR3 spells CASSLSGPGDYERYF. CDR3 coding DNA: TGTGCCAGCAGTTTGTCCGGACCTGGGGACTACGAGCGGTACTTC.